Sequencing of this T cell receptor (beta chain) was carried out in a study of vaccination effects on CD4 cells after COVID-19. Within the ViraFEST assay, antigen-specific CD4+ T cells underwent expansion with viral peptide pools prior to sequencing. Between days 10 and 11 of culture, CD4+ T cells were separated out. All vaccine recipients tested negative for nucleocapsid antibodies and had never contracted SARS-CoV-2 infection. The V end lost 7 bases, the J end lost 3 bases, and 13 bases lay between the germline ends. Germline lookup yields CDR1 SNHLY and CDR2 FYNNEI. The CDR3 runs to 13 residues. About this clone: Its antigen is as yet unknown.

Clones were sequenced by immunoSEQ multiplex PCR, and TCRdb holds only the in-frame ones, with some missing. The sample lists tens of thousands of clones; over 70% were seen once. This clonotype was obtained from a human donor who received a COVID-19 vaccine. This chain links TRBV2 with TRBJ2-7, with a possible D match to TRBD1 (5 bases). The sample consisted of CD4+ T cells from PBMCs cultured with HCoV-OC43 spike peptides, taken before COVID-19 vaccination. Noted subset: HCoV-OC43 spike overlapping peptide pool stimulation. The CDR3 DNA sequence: TGTGCCAGCAAGTCCACAGGCGACTACGAGCAGTACGTC. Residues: CASKSTGDYEQYV.